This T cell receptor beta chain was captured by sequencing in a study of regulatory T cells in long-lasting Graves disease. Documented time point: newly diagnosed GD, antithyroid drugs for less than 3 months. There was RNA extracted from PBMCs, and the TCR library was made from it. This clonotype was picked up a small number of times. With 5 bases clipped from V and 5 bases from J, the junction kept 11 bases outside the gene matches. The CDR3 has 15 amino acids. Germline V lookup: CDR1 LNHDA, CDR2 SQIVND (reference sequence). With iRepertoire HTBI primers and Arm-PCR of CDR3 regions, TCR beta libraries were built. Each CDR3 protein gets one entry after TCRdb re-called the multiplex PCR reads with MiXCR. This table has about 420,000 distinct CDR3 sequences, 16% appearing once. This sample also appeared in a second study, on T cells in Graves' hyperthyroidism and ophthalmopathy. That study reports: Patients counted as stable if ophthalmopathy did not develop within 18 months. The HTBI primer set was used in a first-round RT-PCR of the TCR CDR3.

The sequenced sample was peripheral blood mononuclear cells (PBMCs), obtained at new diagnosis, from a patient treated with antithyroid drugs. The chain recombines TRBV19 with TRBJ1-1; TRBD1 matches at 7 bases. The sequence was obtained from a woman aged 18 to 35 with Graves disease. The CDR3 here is CASSPPGQLRTEAFF. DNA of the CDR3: TGTGCCAGTAGTCCCCCGGGACAGTTAAGGACTGAAGCTTTCTTT.